This TCR beta chain was found in a study of T cell repertoires in aging, cancer and after chemotherapy. Study summary: Glioblastoma patients receiving temozolomide-based therapy gave paired samples before and after chemotherapy.

Germline CDR1 MNHNS, CDR2 SASEGT. The J segment lost 7 bases and the V segment lost 7 bases, leaving 9 bases of the junction unmatched. The CDR3 contains 14 residues. A word on this clonotype: The antigen remains unidentified.

A mixed TRB-A/B primer pool amplified rearranged TRB by multiplex touch-down PCR. MiXCR, run by TCRdb on the multiplex PCR reads, gives a single entry per CDR3 protein. The data show about 2,000 distinct CDR3 sequences, about a third seen once. Peripheral blood genomic DNA, not sorted cells or RNA, was the template. Overall study findings and caveats: Untreated cancer patients had significantly lower blood TCR diversity than age-matched healthy donors. These repertoire data do not allow conclusions about immunological memory after chemotherapy. Loss of evenness, beyond lost richness, contributed to age-related TCR diversity decline in cancer patients.

The chain has TRBV6-1 and TRBJ1-5; 8 positions agree with TRBD1. The sequence was obtained from a human donor with a solid tumor. Source material: blood. The CDR3 nucleotides read TGTGCCAGCAAATCAGGGGGCACGGGACAGCCCCAGCATTTT. Translating gives CASKSGGTGQPQHF.